The 32 T cell receptor beta chains below come from one sample, sequenced in a study of CD4 T cells in relation to SARS-CoV-2 and coronaviruses. The assay was immunoSEQ multiplex PCR, and TCRdb's table has in-frame clones only and misses some. The data show just over 15,000 clones, 65% to 85% seen once. CD4+ T cells from unexposed donors were obtained before the COVID-19 pandemic (2011-2018). CD4+ T cells were isolated from the cells after around 9 days of culture. These receptors lack a known antigen. Material for sequencing was CD4+ T cells from PBMCs, cultured in vitro. The receptors originated from a human donor in good health.

A single count supports this clone. J is TRBJ1-6 and V is TRBV9, with D perhaps TRBD1 (6 bases). Trimming cost V 4 bases and J 5 bases, with 13 bases left between them. The CDR3 has 15 residues. The germline V gene encodes CDR1 SGDLS and CDR2 YYNGEE. CDR3 loop: CASSSQTGNNSPLHF. Here the CDR3 DNA reads TGTGCCAGCAGCTCCCAGACAGGAAATAATTCACCCCTCCACTTT.

The chain carries TRBV5-6 and TRBJ1-2; TRBD1 is a possible D gene (6 bases). Trimming removed 2 bases at V and 1 base at J, with 9 bases between. CDR1 is SGHDT, CDR2 YYEEEE, per germline. The CDR3 spans 14 residues. The CDR3 here is CASSFEGGNYGYTF. The CDR3 DNA reads as TGTGCCAGCAGCTTTGAAGGGGGTAACTATGGCTACACCTTC.

The chain couples TRBV29-1 to TRBJ1-1; tentatively, D is TRBD1 (6 bases). CDR3 size: 14 residues. CDR1 is SQVTM and CDR2 is ANQGSEA in the germline V gene. The ends were cut back, 7 bases at V and 1 base at J, with 16 bases in the middle. DNA for the CDR3: TGCAGCGGGGACGGGGGCGCTACGAACACTGAAGCTTTCTTT. The encoded protein is CSGDGGATNTEAFF.

The chain recombines TRBV11-2 with TRBJ2-7; D remains ambiguous. V was cut by 2 bases and J by 6 bases, with 5 bases left in between. The CDR3 sequence is 11 residues long. Germline V gene lookup returns CDR1 SGHAT and CDR2 FQNNGV. CDR3 nucleotide sequence: TGTGCCAGCAGCTTAACAGCCGAGCAGTACTTC. Amino acids: CASSLTAEQYF.

The rearrangement links TRBV10-3 to TRBJ2-1; perhaps TRBD2 as D (6 bases). The CDR3 covers 14 residues. Germline lookup yields CDR1 ENHRY and CDR2 SYGVKD. V was cut by 6 bases and J by 6 bases, with 15 bases left in between. The CDR3 protein is CAISDVRGGNEQFF. CDR3 DNA sequence: TGTGCCATCAGCGACGTAAGGGGAGGCAATGAGCAGTTCTTC.

This clone was counted a single time. The gene calls are TRBV5-4 and TRBJ2-3, with 7 bases lining up with TRBD2. J lost 2 bases, V lost 0 bases, and 6 bases had no gene match. CDR1 and CDR2 from the germline V gene are SGHNT and YYREEE (reference sequence). The CDR3 totals 16 residues. The CDR3 loop reads CASSLEAGLNTDTQYF. Written as DNA, the CDR3 is TGTGCCAGCAGCTTGGAAGCGGGGCTAAACACAGATACGCAGTATTTT.

The chain is built from TRBV18 and TRBJ1-4; the D gene is possibly TRBD1 (5 bases). CDR1 KGHSH and CDR2 LQKENI come from the germline V gene. CDR3 length equals 13 residues. V lost 2 bases and J lost 8, with 9 bases in between. CDR3 DNA sequence: TGTGCCAGCTCACCAGGGGCCGGGGAAAAACTGTTTTTT. Translating gives CASSPGAGEKLFF.

CDR3 loop: CASRLAGGRNTGELFF. CDR3 nucleotide sequence: TGTGCCAGTAGGCTTGCTGGGGGGCGGAACACCGGGGAGCTGTTTTTT. The chain links TRBV19 to TRBJ2-2; tentatively, D is TRBD1 or TRBD2 (6 bases each). Deletions cut 6 bases from V and 1 base from J, with 15 bases between. This CDR3 has 16 residues. Germline V gene data show CDR1 as LNHDA and CDR2 as SQIVND (reference sequence).

This clone was observed a few times. The rearrangement joins TRBV7-8 to TRBJ1-1, with D maybe TRBD1 (6 bases). Germline V gives CDR1 SGHVS, CDR2 FQNEAQ. Trimming shortened V by 2 bases and J by 1 base, and 11 bases separated the two germline ends. The CDR3 spans 15 residues. CDR3 DNA sequence: TGTGCCAGCAGCTTATTCAGGGACACGAACACTGAAGCTTTCTTT. Its translation: CASSLFRDTNTEAFF.

The CDR3 bases are TGTGCCTGGAGTTTGGCCTACAATCAGCCCCAGCATTTT. Its protein is CAWSLAYNQPQHF. The chain combines TRBV30 with TRBJ1-5; D not certain. The CDR3 loop spans 13 amino acids. Germline V gives CDR1 GTSNPN, CDR2 SVGIG (reference sequence). Trimming shortened V by 2 bases and J by 3 bases, and 8 bases separated the two germline ends.

The V and J genes are TRBV4-1 and TRBJ2-3; 12 bases are a match to TRBD2. CDR3 length: 15 amino acids. The ends lost 6 bases at V and 5 bases at J; junction bases unmatched: 6. Germline CDR1 reads MGHRA; CDR2 reads YSYEKL. The CDR3 sequence: CASSASGRAGDTQYF. The CDR3 DNA reads TGCGCCAGCAGTGCTAGCGGGAGGGCTGGAGATACGCAGTATTTT.

The CDR3 nucleotides read TGTGCCAGCAGCTTTGTCTCCATCCCACATGAGCAGTTCTTC. The encoded protein is CASSFVSIPHEQFF. This rearrangement joins TRBV13 to TRBJ2-1; D remains ambiguous. Germline loops: CDR1 PRHDT, CDR2 FYEKMQ (reference sequence). V was pared by 3 bases and J by 8 bases, with 14 bases between. The CDR3 has 14 residues.

This chain uses TRBV19 with TRBJ1-5, with D unclear. The germline V gene encodes CDR1 LNHDA and CDR2 SQIVND (reference sequence). The CDR3 is made up of 16 amino acids. Trimming stripped 5 bases from V and 9 bases from J, with 23 bases between. The CDR3 sequence: CASSPDGNPAVAPQHF. CDR3 DNA: TGTGCCAGTAGTCCCGACGGGAATCCAGCCGTGGCGCCCCAGCATTTT.

This chain connects TRBV6-6 to TRBJ1-6, with TRBD1 as a possible D gene (5 bases). The CDR3 is 15 amino acids. Trimming left V 8 bases short and J 0 bases short, with 11 bases between. Germline CDR1 reads MNHNY; CDR2 reads SVGAGI (reference sequence). This chain's CDR3 is CASRDPSSYNSPLHF. CDR3 nucleotide sequence: TGTGCCAGCCGGGACCCGAGCTCCTATAATTCACCCCTCCACTTT.

The chain couples TRBV27 to TRBJ2-1; 7 nucleotides align to TRBD2. CDR1 is MNHEY, CDR2 SMNVEV, per germline (reference sequence). V dropped 5 bases and J dropped 9; count of bases not matched to a gene: 25. This CDR3 has 19 residues. The CDR3 is CASSRTGTITSGGLAEQFF. The DNA of the CDR3 is TGTGCCAGCAGTCGGACCGGGACTATCACGAGCGGCGGTCTAGCTGAGCAGTTCTTC.

This chain joins TRBV7-6 and TRBJ2-2, with D possibly TRBD2 on 6 matching bases. Per germline, CDR1 SGHVS and CDR2 FNYEAQ. This CDR3 is built from 18 residues. With 1 base removed from V and 0 bases from J, the gap between germline ends came to 15 bases. CDR3 in DNA: TGTGCCAGCAGCTTAGTATTTGGGGGGAGAACGAACACCGGGGAGCTGTTTTTT. Its translation: CASSLVFGGRTNTGELFF.

J is TRBJ1-1 and V is TRBV19; D unclear. The CDR3 spans 15 residues. Trimming stripped 3 bases from V and 0 bases from J, with 11 bases between. Germline CDR1 LNHDA, CDR2 SQIVND (reference sequence). CDR3 sequence reads: CASSISLRLNTEAFF. The CDR3 bases are TGTGCCAGTAGTATTTCCTTACGTTTGAACACTGAAGCTTTCTTT.

The chain couples TRBV30 to TRBJ1-5; 9 nucleotides align to TRBD1. V was clipped by 1 base and J by 9 bases; unmatched bases: 7. From germline, CDR1 is GTSNPN and CDR2 SVGIG (reference sequence). This CDR3 has 14 residues. The CDR3 DNA sequence: TGTGCCTGGAGTGGTGGGACAGGGAGTTTGCCCCAGCATTTT. This encodes CAWSGGTGSLPQHF.

The chain is built from TRBV19 and TRBJ2-7; 8 bases line up with TRBD1. With 2 bases clipped from V and 5 bases from J, the junction kept 5 bases outside the gene matches. This CDR3 comprises 14 residues. Germline CDR1 is LNHDA and CDR2 is SQIVND (reference sequence). The CDR3 coding sequence is TGTGCCAGTAGTATACGGCAGGGGGCCCACGAGCAGTACTTC. Translated, it gives CASSIRQGAHEQYF.

This chain links TRBV28 with TRBJ1-5; 11 positions agree with TRBD1. Germline trimming cut 2 bases from V and 4 bases from J; bases unmatched to any gene: 4. The CDR3 loop spans 16 amino acids. Germline lookup yields CDR1 MDHEN and CDR2 SYDVKM. The CDR3 protein is CASSLPGTGGNQPQHF. The CDR3 region has the DNA TGTGCCAGCAGTTTACCCGGGACAGGGGGTAATCAGCCCCAGCATTTT.

The CDR3 loop reads CASSSPGTGGFHMNTEAFF. CDR3 bases: TGTGCCAGCAGCTCTCCCGGGACAGGGGGCTTTCACATGAACACTGAAGCTTTCTTT. The chain has TRBV5-4 and TRBJ1-1, with 12 bases aligning to TRBD1. J lost 0 bases, V lost 3 bases, and 12 bases had no gene match. The length of the CDR3 is 19 residues. The germline CDR1 and CDR2 sequences are SGHNT and YYREEE (reference sequence).

This rearrangement joins TRBV28 to TRBJ1-2, with a weak D call TRBD1 (6 bases). The CDR3 contains 15 residues. Per germline, CDR1 MDHEN and CDR2 SYDVKM. Deletions cut 1 base from V and 8 bases from J, with 17 bases between. The CDR3 protein is CASSLSAAGEKGYTF. Here the CDR3 DNA reads TGTGCCAGCAGTTTATCCGCGGCAGGGGAGAAAGGCTACACCTTC.

V gene TRBV3-1 (or the pseudogene TRBV3-2) combines with J gene TRBJ2-1; TRBD2 matches 8 bases. CDR1 and CDR2 (germline): LGHDT, YNNKEL (reference sequence). Trimming took 5 bases from V and 2 from J; bases not matched to a gene: 5. The length of the CDR3 is 15 residues. The CDR3 bases are TGTGCCAGCAGCTCCGGGACTAGGGCCTACAATGAGCAGTTCTTC. It translates to CASSSGTRAYNEQFF.

This chain links TRBV5-1 with TRBJ2-1, with TRBD2 identical over 8 bases. The V segment lost 1 base and the J segment 2 bases; nucleotides outside the gene matches: 2. There are 15 residues in the CDR3. Germline values: CDR1 SGHRS, CDR2 YFSETQ. CDR3 amino acids: CASSLTSGTYNEQFF. The CDR3 coding sequence is TGCGCCAGCAGCTTGACTAGCGGAACCTACAATGAGCAGTTCTTC.

V gene TRBV14 combines with J gene TRBJ1-5; D is uncertain. V was cut by 4 bases and J by 7 bases, with 11 bases left in between. The CDR3 consists of 13 residues. Germline CDR1 SGHDN, CDR2 FVKESK. The CDR3 is CASSLGPGQPQHF. Here the CDR3 DNA reads TGTGCCAGCAGCCTAGGGCCCGGACAGCCCCAGCATTTT.

The chain carries TRBV6-5 and TRBJ1-1; weak D call: TRBD1 (5 bases). CDR3 length equals 14 residues. From germline, CDR1 is MNHEY and CDR2 SVGAGI. V gave up 4 bases and J gave up 3 bases, with 12 bases separating them. In DNA form, the CDR3 reads TGTGCCAGCAGTTCGAGAGGGGATGACACTGAAGCTTTCTTT. Protein sequence: CASSSRGDDTEAFF.

The chain has TRBV12-3 or TRBV12-4 and TRBJ2-7; D uncertain. V was pared by 3 bases and J by 3 bases, with 9 bases between. The CDR3 has 13 amino acids. As DNA, the CDR3 is TGTGCCAGCAGTTTTACAGCAAACTACGAGCAGTACTTC. Translating it yields CASSFTANYEQYF.

The V gene is TRBV5-1, the J gene TRBJ2-3; possibly TRBD1 for D (5 bases). V lost 7 bases to trimming and J lost 6 bases, with 21 bases between them. Germline CDR1 and CDR2: SGHRS and YFSETQ. CDR3 length equals 15 residues. The CDR3 protein is CASSRAQGASDTQYF. CDR3 DNA sequence: TGCGCCAGCTCCCGCGCGCAAGGGGCTTCTGATACGCAGTATTTT.

The chain combines TRBV7-2 with TRBJ2-5, with 9 bases matching TRBD2. The germline gives CDR1 SGHTA, CDR2 FQGNSA. CDR3 size: 15 residues. Trimming took 1 base from V and 5 from J; bases not matched to a gene: 5. CDR3 residues: CASSLVAGVVETQYF. CDR3 coding DNA: TGTGCCAGCAGCTTAGTAGCGGGAGTGGTCGAGACCCAGTACTTC.

V is TRBV19 and J is TRBJ2-5; TRBD1 is a possible D gene (6 bases). Trimming took off 2 bases at V and 5 bases at J, with 18 bases between the two ends. The CDR3 runs to 16 residues. Germline V gives CDR1 LNHDA, CDR2 SQIVND (reference sequence). CDR3 coding DNA: TGTGCCAGTAGTATAATTTGGGCAGGGACACCGGAGACCCAGTACTTC. This translates into CASSIIWAGTPETQYF. The full variable domain, with the rest looked up from reference TRBV19 and TRBJ2-5, is DGGITQSPKYLFRKEGQNVTLSCEQNLNHDAMYWYRQDPGQGLRLIYYSQIVNDFQKGDIAEGYSVSREKKESFPLTVTSAQKNPTAFYLCASSIIWAGTPETQYFGPGTRLLVL.

The chain joins TRBV6-5 to TRBJ2-1; D gene ambiguous. CDR3 size: 14 residues. The V and J ends lost 5 bases and 7 bases respectively, with 15 bases between them. Germline CDR1 and CDR2: MNHEY and SVGAGI. CDR3 residues: CASSRAGRLNEQFF. The CDR3 DNA is TGTGCCAGCAGTAGGGCCGGCAGGCTGAATGAGCAGTTCTTC.

The chain recombines TRBV3-1 (or the pseudogene TRBV3-2) with TRBJ2-7; D is possibly TRBD1 (6 bases). Deletions cut 4 bases from V and 4 bases from J, with 14 bases between. Germline CDR1 and CDR2: LGHDT and YNNKEL (reference sequence). The length of the CDR3 is 14 residues. CDR3 nucleotide sequence: TGTGCCAGCAGCCGAGAACAGGGAGCATACGAGCAGTACTTC. This translates into CASSREQGAYEQYF.